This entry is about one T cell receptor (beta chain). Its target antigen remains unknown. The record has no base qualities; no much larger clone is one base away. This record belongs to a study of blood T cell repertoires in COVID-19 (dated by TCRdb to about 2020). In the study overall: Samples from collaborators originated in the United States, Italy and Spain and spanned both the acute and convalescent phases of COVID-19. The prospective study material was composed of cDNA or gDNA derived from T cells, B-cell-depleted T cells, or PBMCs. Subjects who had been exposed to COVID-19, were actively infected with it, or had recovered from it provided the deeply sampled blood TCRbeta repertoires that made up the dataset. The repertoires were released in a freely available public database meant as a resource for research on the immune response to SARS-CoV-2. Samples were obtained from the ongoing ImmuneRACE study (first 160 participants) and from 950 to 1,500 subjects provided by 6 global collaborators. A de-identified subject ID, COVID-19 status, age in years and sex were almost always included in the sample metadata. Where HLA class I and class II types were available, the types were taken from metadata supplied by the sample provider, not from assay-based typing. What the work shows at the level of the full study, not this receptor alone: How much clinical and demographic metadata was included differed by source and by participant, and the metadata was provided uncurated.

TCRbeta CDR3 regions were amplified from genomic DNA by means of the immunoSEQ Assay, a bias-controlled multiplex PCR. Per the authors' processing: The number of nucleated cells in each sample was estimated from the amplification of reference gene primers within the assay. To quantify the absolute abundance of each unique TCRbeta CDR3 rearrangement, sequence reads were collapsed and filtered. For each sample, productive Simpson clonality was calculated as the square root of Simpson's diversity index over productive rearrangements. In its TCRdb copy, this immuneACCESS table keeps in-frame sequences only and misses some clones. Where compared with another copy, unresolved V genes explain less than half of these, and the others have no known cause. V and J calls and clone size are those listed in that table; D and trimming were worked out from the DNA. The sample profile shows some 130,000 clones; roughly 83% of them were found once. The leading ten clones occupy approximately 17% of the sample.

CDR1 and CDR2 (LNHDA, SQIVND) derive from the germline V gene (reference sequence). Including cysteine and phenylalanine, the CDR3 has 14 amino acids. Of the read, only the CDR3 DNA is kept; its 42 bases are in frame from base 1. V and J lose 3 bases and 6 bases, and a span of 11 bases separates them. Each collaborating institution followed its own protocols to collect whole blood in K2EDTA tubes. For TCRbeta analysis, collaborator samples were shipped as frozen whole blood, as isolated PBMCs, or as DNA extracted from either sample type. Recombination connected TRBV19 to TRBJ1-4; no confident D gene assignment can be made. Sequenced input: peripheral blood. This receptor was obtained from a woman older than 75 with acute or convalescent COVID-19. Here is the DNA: TGTGCCAGTAGTATCGGCAGGCAGGATGAAAAACTGTTTTTT. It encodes CASSIGRQDEKLFF.